This T cell receptor (beta chain) was sequenced for a study of radiotherapy plus CTLA-4 blockade in lung cancer. Whole-study results and caveats: Tumor-derived TCR clones expanded in blood after radiotherapy plus ipilimumab. Early blood T cell clone changes and increased post-radiation serum interferon-beta were reportedly the strongest response predictors.

Trimming cost V 0 bases and J 2 bases, with 17 bases left between them. CDR3 size: 18 residues. Germline V gene data show CDR1 as LNHNV and CDR2 as YYDKDF (reference sequence). Concerning this clone: Its antigen is undetermined.

Generated by immunoSEQ multiplex PCR, the TCRdb table keeps only in-frame clones and is missing some. The sample has roughly 53,000 clones, roughly 80% seen once; the top ten hold 2.5% to 3.5%. The sequenced sample was peripheral blood, obtained from a patient treated with radiotherapy plus ipilimumab. This clonotype was obtained from a human donor with non-small cell lung cancer who had a partial response to radiotherapy plus ipilimumab. This sequence joins TRBV15 and TRBJ2-1; maybe TRBD1 (5 bases). The DNA of the CDR3 is TGTGCCACCAGCAGAGATAATAAGGGGCAGGGAACCTACAATGAGCAGTTCTTC. It codes for CATSRDNKGQGTYNEQFF.